This T cell receptor beta chain was observed in a study of cytomegalovirus exposure and HLA in healthy donors. At the time of sampling, donors were nominally healthy, though unrecorded immune exposures were likely. Study-wide findings and caveats: Information on immune exposure was restricted to one variable (CMV serostatus). Testing in vitro showed a few CMV-associated chains specific for CMV antigens.

As for this clone: As yet, its antigen is unknown.

Trimming shortened V by 2 bases and J by 0 bases, and 11 bases separated the two germline ends. Germline V gives CDR1 KGHSH, CDR2 LQKENI. The CDR3 is 16 amino acids. Amplification used 60 Vbeta primers and 13 Jbeta primers. Produced via immunoSEQ multiplex PCR; TCRdb's table is partial and in-frame only. The table shows about 110,000 clones, with about 81% occurring only once. Specimen: PBMCs. V gene TRBV18 combines with J gene TRBJ1-3, with no clear D. The receptor was isolated from a male donor in good health and CMV-seropositive. CDR3 nucleotides: TGTGCCAGCTCACCAACCCGGAGAAGCTCTGGAAACACCATATATTTT. The encoded protein is CASSPTRRSSGNTIYF.